This T cell receptor beta chain was documented in a study of shared clonotypes between healthy human individuals (dated by TCRdb to about 2020). About the study as a whole: A couple of women and three men aged 18 to 49 years were included in the cohort. For each donor, CD4 naive and CD4 memory were each given three plates, CD8 naive was given two plates, and CD8 memory was given one plate. Blood TCR repertoires of five healthy adults were deeply sequenced to estimate repertoire size and the extent of clonotype sharing between individuals. Different laboratories and diverse techniques were used to prepare libraries and sequence TCR repertoires, to increase sequencing depth and limit assay-specific biases. Per donor, leukapheresis produced somewhere between about 0.94 and 9.5 billion PBMCs.

Using the deep immunoSEQ assay, multiplex PCR amplified TCR CDR3 regions from genomic DNA. Extracted genomic DNA from each cell subset was distributed evenly across all wells of several immunoSEQ 96-well plates, and each plate was treated as a replicate. For sorted subsets, roughly 200 ng of genomic DNA, equivalent to 25,000 to 35,000 T cell genomes, went into each replicate PCR. The purified libraries were quantified using a Qubit 3.0 fluorometer, sized with a Bioanalyzer 2100, and then quantified again using the KAPA Library Quantification kit. Each immunoSEQ 96-well plate was sequenced on its own single-read 150-cycle Illumina NextSeq 550 flow cell. The published analysis was carried out like this. Because the immunoSEQ output held only junctional sequences and lacked quality scores, the filtering could not match the filtering applied to full-length reads. Sequences were annotated with PyIR, a Python wrapper for IgBLAST v1.9, using IMGT germline references to assign V/J genes and CDR3. Reads with weak V/J assignments (E-value above 1e-6), missing CDR3, stop codons, out-of-frame junctions, or ambiguous translated residues were removed. V3J clonotypes were defined as sequences sharing the same inferred V gene, J gene, and CDR3 amino acid sequence. Percentage overlap between repertoires was calculated by dividing the number of shared unique clonotypes by the size of the smaller repertoire. Richness of each repertoire was evaluated using RTK rarefaction, the Chao1 estimator, and Recon v2.1 estimates of unobserved clonotypes. Generation probabilities were computed with OLGA for all TCRbeta clonotypes obtained by the gDNA method from several donors. TCRdb carries this immuneACCESS record with in-frame sequences only. Its versions omit some clonotypes, under half of them owing to an unresolved V gene in the studies checked, with the rest unexplained. V, J and clone size were drawn from that table, and D and trimming were deduced from the DNA. The table for this sample lists millions of clones; roughly 94% of them were counted only once. The biggest ten clones account for around 1.1% of the sample.

CD8 naive samples consisted of CD45RO-negative cells that were positively selected for CCR7, yielding a CD45RA+CCR7+ population without TemRA cells. The donors were healthy, HIV-negative adults who had no recently reported acute infections or vaccinations. Every donor was a Caucasian adult residing in Nashville, Tennessee, USA. Blood was obtained by leukapheresis, after which PBMCs were separated by Ficoll-Histopaque density gradient centrifugation and cryopreserved in liquid nitrogen vapor phase. Analytical flow cytometry was used to check the purity and quantity of every magnetically sorted T cell population. Genomic DNA was isolated from every sorted fraction and measured by UV absorbance on a Nanodrop 2000c. Findings and caveats that apply to the study as a whole: Because the study included a small number of donors, the genetic and exposure-history diversity represented was limited. Rarefaction of sorted-subset datasets indicated incomplete sequencing despite the large sequencing depth. Sampling was limited to blood, and TCR repertoires in tissue likely differ from TCR repertoires in blood. Naive subsets generally had larger estimated clonotype richness than memory subsets did. Clonotypes shared by all four sorted-subset donors showed higher generation probabilities than non-shared clonotypes. Sharing across a few donors was observed for approximately 5% of naive CD4, less than 4% of naive CD8, roughly 2.3% of memory CD4, and roughly 0.43% of memory CD8 clonotypes. Pairwise subsampling indicated that sequencing depth was expected to affect the degree of clonotype sharing among donors.

This clone was observed a single time. Its antigen is not yet known. Base qualities are not provided; no much larger clone lies one nucleotide away. CDR1 and CDR2 are read off the germline V gene as MDHEN and SYDVKM. Deletion took 5 bases off V and 6 bases off J, with a span of 26 bases between the germline ends. Taken from cysteine to phenylalanine, the CDR3 has 17 residues. Only the CDR3 portion is preserved as DNA: 51 bases, with reading frame beginning at the first base. The rearrangement joined TRBV28 to TRBJ2-7; the D gene may be TRBD1 or TRBD2, since each aligns over 6 bases. This TCR came from a man between 18 and 35 years old in good health. Sequencing was carried out using naive CD8+ T cells sorted from blood. The cell subset or site label of this sample denotes: CD45RA+CCR7+. The nucleotides are TGTGCCAGCAGTGCGCTCGGGGGCAGCTCCCCTCCGGGCGAGCAGTACTTC. It is translated as CASSALGGSSPPGEQYF.